This T cell receptor beta chain was observed in a study of shared clonotypes between healthy human individuals (dated by TCRdb to 2020 to 2021). About the investigation overall: Two women and a few men aged 18 to 49 years were included in the cohort. Leukapheresis yielded between about 0.9 and 9.5 billion PBMCs per donor. For each donor, CD4 naive and CD4 memory were each run on three plates, CD8 naive on two plates, and CD8 memory on one plate. The study deeply sequenced blood TCR repertoires of about 5 healthy adults to estimate repertoire size and the extent of clonotype sharing between individuals. To increase sequencing depth and limit assay-specific biases, different laboratories used diverse techniques to prepare libraries and sequence TCR repertoires.

Points on this clone: It lacks a known antigen. No qualities accompany the bases; no much larger clone lies one base away. Different DNA sequences within this sample yield the same CDR3.

TCR CDR3 regions were amplified from genomic DNA by multiplex PCR using the deep immunoSEQ assay. For each cell subset, the extracted genomic DNA was distributed evenly across all wells of several immunoSEQ 96-well plates, and each plate served as one replicate. For sorted subsets, each replicate PCR was loaded with 200 to 250 ng genomic DNA, equivalent to 30,000 or so T cell genomes. Purified libraries were measured with a Qubit 3.0 fluorometer, size-checked on a Bioanalyzer 2100, and measured again with the KAPA Library Quantification kit. Every immunoSEQ 96-well plate was sequenced on a separate single-read 150-cycle Illumina NextSeq 550 flow cell. On the authors' methods: Because the immunoSEQ output included only junctional sequences and no quality scores, the filtering could not be the same as the filtering used for full-length reads. Sequences were annotated with PyIR, a Python wrapper for IgBLAST v1.9, and V/J genes and CDR3 were assigned using IMGT germline references. Reads were filtered out if the reads had weak V/J assignments (E-value above 1e-6), no CDR3, stop codons, out-of-frame junctions, or ambiguous translated residues. V3J clonotypes were defined as sequences sharing an identical inferred V gene, J gene, and CDR3 amino acid sequence. To compute the percentage overlap between repertoires, the number of shared unique clonotypes was divided by the size of the smaller repertoire. Repertoire richness was assessed with RTK rarefaction, the Chao1 estimator, and Recon v2.1 estimates of unobserved clonotypes. For all TCRbeta clonotypes obtained by the gDNA method from a handful of donors, generation probabilities were computed with OLGA. TCRdb re-hosts the immuneACCESS table, in-frame sequences only. Its copies lack some clones; in the studies checked, an unresolved V gene accounts for under half of them, and the cause for the rest is not known. The DNA gave D and trimming, while V, J and clone size come from that table. This sample holds roughly 2,300,000 clones; 80% to 95% were observed only once. Approximately 0.41% of the sample comes from the top ten.

The donors were healthy, HIV-negative adults with no recently reported acute infections or vaccinations. Only Caucasian adults living in Nashville, Tennessee, USA were represented among the donors. CD4+ T cells were enriched through magnetic negative selection, after which naive cells were positively selected on CD45RA and the remaining negative fraction served as the memory subset. After blood collection by leukapheresis, PBMCs were isolated using Ficoll-Histopaque density gradient centrifugation and then cryopreserved in the vapor phase of liquid nitrogen. Purity and quantity of every magnetically sorted T cell population were checked by analytical flow cytometry. From each sorted fraction, genomic DNA was isolated and quantified by UV absorbance on a Nanodrop 2000c. Results and caveats for the whole study, not just this receptor: The genetic and exposure-history diversity represented was limited by the small number of donors. Sampling was restricted to blood, and TCR repertoires in tissues likely differ from the TCR repertoires found in blood. Even with the large sequencing depth, rarefaction of the sorted-subset datasets indicated that sequencing was incomplete. Roughly 5% of naive CD4, roughly 3.5% of naive CD8, approximately 2% of memory CD4, and 0.35% to 0.5% of memory CD8 clonotypes were shared across several donors. Based on pairwise subsampling, the degree of clonotype sharing among donors was expected to be affected by sequencing depth. Higher generation probabilities were observed for clonotypes shared by all four sorted-subset donors than for non-shared clonotypes. Naive subsets generally had larger estimated clonotype richness than memory subsets.

This sequence originates from a young man in good health. Some clones in this sample may be carry-over from other donors' samples. Source material: naive CD4+ T cells from PBMCs. The cell subset or site label here, explained by the study, means: CD45RA+ positively selected.

DNA sequence: TGTGCCAGCAGCTTAGGGCTAGCGGGTAACAATGAGCAGTTCTTC. This encodes CASSLGLAGNNEQFF. Rearrangement joined TRBV7-8 to TRBJ2-1; TRBD2 lines up with 8 middle nucleotides. V ends up 1 base short and J 5 bases short, with an unmatched junction base count of 4. From the germline V gene, CDR1 is SGHVS and CDR2 is FQNEAQ. The CDR3, cysteine through phenylalanine, is 15 amino acids long. Only CDR3 DNA is held: 45 bases, read in frame from base 1.